This T cell receptor (beta chain) originates from a study of T cells in Graves' hyperthyroidism and ophthalmopathy. Overall study results and limits: The model identified upcoming ophthalmopathy a median roughly 6 months ahead of onset. Blood samples included most of the expanded thyroid clonotypes exceeding 0.001. Ophthalmopathy and stable hyperthyroidism were told apart by a 13 V-J model.

The germline V and J ends were trimmed by 7 bases and 0 bases, with 15 bases remaining between them. This CDR3 is 15 amino acids long. Germline V CDR1 and CDR2: SNHLY, FYNNEI. Worth noting for this clonotype: Its cognate antigen is unknown.

Diagnostic assessment was based on clinical symptoms, serum thyroxine and TRAb, thyroid ultrasound and orbital computed tomography. Amplification yielded TCR beta CDR3 regions, with RNA transcripts as the source. First-round RT-PCR targeting the TCR CDR3 was performed with the HTBI primer set. Via MiXCR, TCRdb re-called the multiplex PCR reads, giving one row per CDR3 protein. Of about 510,000 distinct CDR3 sequences listed, 46% are singletons. The origin of this receptor is an adult woman with Graves' disease, either hyperthyroidism or ophthalmopathy (not recorded which). The chain has TRBV2 and TRBJ1-1; a weak D match, TRBD1 (6 bases). Sequences were obtained from peripheral blood or thyroid tissue (not recorded which). In DNA form, the CDR3 reads TGTGCCAGCAACCCCGGGACAACCTTGAACACTGAAGCTTTCTTT. It translates to CASNPGTTLNTEAFF.